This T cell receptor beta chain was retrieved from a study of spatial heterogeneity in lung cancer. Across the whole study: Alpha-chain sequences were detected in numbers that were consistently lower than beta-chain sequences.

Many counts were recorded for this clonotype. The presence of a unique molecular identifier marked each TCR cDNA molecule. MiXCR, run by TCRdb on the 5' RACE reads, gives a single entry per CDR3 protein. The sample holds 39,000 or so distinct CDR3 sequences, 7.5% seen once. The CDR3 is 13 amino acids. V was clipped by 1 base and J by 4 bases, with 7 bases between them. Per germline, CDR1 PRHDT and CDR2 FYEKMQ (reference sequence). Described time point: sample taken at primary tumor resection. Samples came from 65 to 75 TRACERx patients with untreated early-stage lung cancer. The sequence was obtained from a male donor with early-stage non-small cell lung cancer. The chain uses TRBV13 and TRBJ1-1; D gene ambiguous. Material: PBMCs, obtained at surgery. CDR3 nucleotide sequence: TGTGCCAGCAGCTTAGACCCGGTCACTGAAGCTTTCTTT. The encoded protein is CASSLDPVTEAFF.